This is a list of T cell receptor beta chains from one sample in a study of stem cell transplantation in POMP-related autoinflammatory disease. Sequenced by immunoSEQ multiplex PCR; TCRdb stores in-frame clones only, minus some. The sample carries around 9,700 clones, roughly nine tenths recorded once. Sequenced here: CD8+ T cells from PBMCs, sampled before stem cell transplantation. These receptors were collected from a human donor with POMP-related autoinflammation and immune dysregulation (PRAID). Both conserved end residues are part of each CDR3. The D gene is left open where the match is weak. Clone size appears in some rows only: once, few, many, or a class for an expanded clone.

13 | TRBJ2-3 | TRBD2 | TRBV28 | NA | CASAREGADTQYF | TGTGCCAGCGCCCGGGAGGGCGCAGATACGCAGTATTTT
13 | TRBJ2-1 | NA | TRBV9 | once | CASSVEGYNEQFF | TGTGCCAGCAGCGTAGAAGGTTACAATGAGCAGTTCTTC
14 | TRBJ2-6 | NA | TRBV4-1 | NA | CASSHNSGANVLTF | TGCGCCAGCAGCCACAACTCTGGGGCCAACGTCCTGACTTTC
14 | TRBJ2-2 | NA | TRBV9 | NA | CASSVVGTTGELFF | TGTGCCAGCAGCGTAGTAGGTACAACCGGGGAGCTGTTTTTT
15 | TRBJ1-6 | TRBD1 | TRBV15 | NA | CATSRTGSYNSPLHF | TGTGCCACCAGCCGGACAGGATCCTATAATTCACCCCTCCACTTT
14 | TRBJ1-2 | TRBD1 | TRBV5-5 | NA | CASSLGDSDYGYTF | TGTGCCAGCAGCTTGGGGGACAGCGACTATGGCTACACCTTC
14 | TRBJ2-1 | NA | TRBV11-2 | NA | CASSLLPGYNEQFF | TGTGCCAGCAGCTTACTGCCAGGCTACAATGAGCAGTTCTTC
14 | TRBJ2-7 | NA | TRBV27 | NA | CASSLFHTSYEQYF | TGTGCCAGCAGTTTATTTCACACCTCCTACGAGCAGTACTTC
16 | TRBJ1-6 | NA | TRBV7-9 | once | CASSLDPNGNNSPLHF | TGTGCCAGCAGCTTAGACCCCAATGGGAATAATTCACCCCTCCACTTT
14 | TRBJ2-7 | NA | TRBV19 | NA | CASSIVTGSYEQYF | TGTGCCAGTAGTATCGTGACCGGCTCCTACGAGCAGTACTTC
15 | TRBJ1-6 | NA | TRBV5-4 | once | CASSPGGGGNSPLHF | TGTGCCAGCAGCCCCGGAGGGGGGGGCAATTCACCCCTCCACTTT
16 | TRBJ2-7 | TRBD1 | TRBV7-9 | few | CASSALTGQAFYEQYF | TGTGCCAGCAGCGCCCTGACAGGGCAGGCCTTTTACGAGCAGTACTTC
13 | TRBJ2-7 | NA | TRBV19 | NA | CASRAEGDYEQYF | TGTGCCAGTAGGGCTGAGGGGGACTACGAGCAGTACTTC
14 | TRBJ1-1 | TRBD1 | TRBV7-3 | NA | CASSATGVRTEAFF | TGTGCCAGCAGCGCGACAGGGGTTCGGACTGAAGCTTTCTTT
15 | TRBJ1-4 | NA | TRBV5-1 | NA | CASSVDRSTNEKLFF | TGCGCCAGCAGCGTAGACAGATCAACTAATGAAAAACTGTTTTTT
11 | TRBJ1-1 | TRBD1 | TRBV20-1 | NA | CAGQGMIEAFF | TGCGCCGGACAGGGGATGATTGAAGCTTTCTTT
13 | TRBJ1-2 | NA | TRBV7-3 | NA | CASSQEPGDGYTF | TGTGCCAGCAGCCAGGAGCCAGGGGACGGCTACACCTTC
15 | TRBJ2-7 | TRBD1 | TRBV27 | NA | CASSPRTGTAYEQYF | TGTGCCAGCAGCCCTAGGACCGGGACAGCCTACGAGCAGTACTTC
14 | TRBJ1-2 | NA | TRBV29-1 | NA | CSRGRRHHPYGYTF | TGCAGCCGGGGGAGGCGGCACCACCCCTATGGCTACACCTTC
16 | TRBJ2-7 | TRBD2 | TRBV5-6 | NA | CASSGGTSGRGYEQYF | TGTGCCAGCAGCGGGGGGACTAGCGGGAGAGGTTACGAGCAGTACTTC
13 | TRBJ1-1 | NA | TRBV7-3 | NA | CASSFKGNTEAFF | TGTGCCAGCAGCTTCAAGGGAAATACTGAAGCTTTCTTT
16 | TRBJ2-3 | NA | TRBV25-1 | few | CASSSSGVFFSDTQYF | TGTGCCAGCAGCTCGTCCGGGGTATTTTTCTCAGATACGCAGTATTTT
16 | TRBJ2-7 | TRBD1 | TRBV7-9 | NA | CASSSQPGTGPYEQYF | TGTGCCAGCAGCTCTCAACCCGGGACAGGGCCCTACGAGCAGTACTTC
14 | TRBJ2-1 | TRBD2 | TRBV7-9 | NA | CASIPTSGSNEQFF | TGTGCCAGCATTCCGACTAGCGGGAGTAATGAGCAGTTCTTC
15 | TRBJ2-3 | NA | TRBV15 | NA | CATSRFSGSTDTQYF | TGTGCCACCAGCAGATTCAGCGGGAGCACAGATACGCAGTATTTT
16 | TRBJ2-7 | TRBD1 | TRBV5-5 | NA | CASSKLRTGSSYEQYF | TGTGCCAGCAGCAAGCTACGGACAGGAAGCTCCTACGAGCAGTACTTC
13 | TRBJ1-2 | TRBD1 | TRBV5-1 | NA | CASGHTGANGYTF | TGCGCCAGCGGACACACAGGGGCGAACGGCTACACCTTC
15 | TRBJ2-7 | NA | TRBV6-5 | NA | CASSIAPGQSYEQYF | TGTGCCAGCAGCATAGCCCCGGGCCAGTCCTACGAGCAGTACTTC
14 | TRBJ2-7 | TRBD2 | TRBV5-6 | NA | CASSSGLERYEQYF | TGTGCCAGCAGCTCGGGACTAGAGAGATACGAGCAGTACTTC
12 | TRBJ2-1 | TRBD2 | TRBV2 | once | CATGLAGNEQFF | TGTGCCACCGGACTAGCGGGCAATGAGCAGTTCTTC
16 | TRBJ1-5 | TRBD1 | TRBV10-2 | NA | CASSEFPGQGGQPQHF | TGCGCCAGCAGTGAGTTTCCCGGACAGGGAGGTCAGCCCCAGCATTTT
16 | TRBJ2-7 | NA | TRBV7-6 | NA | CASSVNREGSSYEQYF | TGTGCCAGCAGCGTAAACAGGGAAGGGAGCTCCTACGAGCAGTACTTC
16 | TRBJ1-1 | TRBD1 | TRBV9 | NA | CASSVEGTVPNTEAFF | TGTGCCAGCAGCGTAGAGGGGACAGTTCCGAACACTGAAGCTTTCTTT
15 | TRBJ2-7 | TRBD2 | TRBV6-1 | NA | CASNLAGVSVYEQYF | TGTGCCAGCAATCTAGCGGGAGTCAGCGTCTACGAGCAGTACTTC
13 | TRBJ1-1 | NA | TRBV11-1 | NA | CASSLNGHTEAFF | TGTGCCAGCAGCTTGAATGGGCACACTGAAGCTTTCTTT
14 | TRBJ1-5 | NA | TRBV2 | few | CASSEGQYGQPQHF | TGTGCCAGCAGTGAAGGACAGTACGGTCAGCCCCAGCATTTT
16 | TRBJ1-1 | NA | TRBV4-1 | NA | CASSQDSTLWGTEAFF | TGCGCCAGCAGCCAAGATTCGACTCTTTGGGGCACTGAAGCTTTCTTT
16 | TRBJ2-1 | TRBD2 | TRBV11-2 | NA | CASSLEVSGTHNEQFF | TGTGCCAGCAGCTTAGAGGTTAGCGGGACCCACAATGAGCAGTTCTTC
15 | TRBJ2-7 | NA | TRBV13 | NA | CASSSRDQHGYEQYF | TGTGCCAGCAGCTCCCGGGACCAGCACGGATACGAGCAGTACTTC
11 | TRBJ1-1 | NA | TRBV13 | NA | CASSLGGSAFF | TGTGCCAGCAGCTTAGGGGGATCCGCTTTCTTT
15 | TRBJ1-1 | TRBD1 | TRBV5-5 | NA | CASSLSGQGRTEAFF | TGTGCCAGCAGCTTGTCAGGACAGGGGAGGACTGAAGCTTTCTTT
17 | TRBJ1-1 | NA | TRBV2 | NA | CASTPRKGPLMNTEAFF | TGTGCCAGCACCCCGAGGAAGGGCCCTTTAATGAACACTGAAGCTTTCTTT
18 | TRBJ2-3 | TRBD2 | TRBV15 | NA | CATSRAAVGRGGTDTQYF | TGTGCCACCAGCAGAGCGGCGGTAGGGCGGGGGGGCACAGATACGCAGTATTTT
12 | TRBJ2-1 | NA | TRBV11-1 | once | CASSLEQHEQFF | TGTGCCAGCAGCTTAGAACAGCATGAGCAGTTCTTC
12 | TRBJ1-2 | NA | TRBV6-5 | NA | CASSLGQGGYTF | TGTGCCAGCAGTTTAGGGCAGGGTGGCTACACCTTC
11 | TRBJ2-7 | NA | TRBV29-1 | once | CSVEWGSEQYF | TGCAGCGTTGAATGGGGCTCCGAGCAGTACTTC